Listed here are 26 T cell receptor beta chains from one sample, sequenced in a study of cytomegalovirus exposure and HLA in healthy donors. The primer mix had 60 Vbeta and 13 Jbeta primers. The repertoire was sequenced with immunoSEQ multiplex PCR; TCRdb's copy has only in-frame clones and lacks some. The table lists about 200,000 clones, 60% to 80% of them singletons. The sequenced material came from PBMCs. Receptor source: a woman aged 25-40 years in good health and CMV-seronegative.

V is TRBV4-1 and J is TRBJ1-5; unclear D gene. The length of the CDR3 is 13 residues. In germline, CDR1 is MGHRA, CDR2 YSYEKL. Between the trimmed V and J ends, which lost 2 bases and 7 bases, there was a span of 9 bases. The chain's CDR3 is CASSQREEQPQHF. DNA for the CDR3: TGCGCCAGCAGCCAACGAGAGGAGCAGCCCCAGCATTTT.

The CDR3: CASSLRDRVSEQFF. In DNA, the CDR3 is TGCGCCAGCAGCTTAAGGGACAGGGTGAGTGAGCAGTTCTTC. This sequence joins TRBV5-1 and TRBJ2-1; 9 bases are a match to TRBD1. Per the germline V gene, CDR1 is SGHRS and CDR2 is YFSETQ. CDR3 size: 14 residues. V lost 2 bases to trimming and J lost 9 bases; unmatched junction nucleotides: 6.

The chain uses TRBV5-1 and TRBJ1-2, with TRBD1 matching 9 bases. Germline lookup yields CDR1 SGHRS and CDR2 YFSETQ. V shed 3 bases and J 3 bases; nucleotides not matched to a gene: 3. The CDR3 loop spans 14 amino acids. DNA for the CDR3: TGCGCCAGCAGCTACAGGGGGCGACACTATGGCTACACCTTC. Translation gives CASSYRGRHYGYTF.

DNA of the CDR3: TGTGCCTGGAGTGCTCGGGGATACGGGTACGAGCAGTACTTC. This codes for CAWSARGYGYEQYF. V and J are TRBV30 and TRBJ2-7; TRBD2 might be the D (5 bases). This CDR3 region has 14 residues. Germline CDR1 GTSNPN, CDR2 SVGIG (reference sequence). Trimming took 1 base from V and 4 from J, leaving 14 bases between them.

The rearrangement uses TRBV5-6 and TRBJ2-7; TRBD2 aligns across 7 bases. V shed 4 bases and J 6 bases; nucleotides not matched to a gene: 13. Per the germline V gene, CDR1 is SGHDT and CDR2 is YYEEEE. The CDR3 is 15 residues long. The CDR3 here is CASSPPWAGDREQYF. The DNA for the CDR3 is TGTGCCAGCAGCCCCCCTTGGGCGGGAGACCGCGAGCAGTACTTC.

This clone occurred a few times. V and J are TRBV7-3 and TRBJ2-5, with D possibly being TRBD2 (6 bases). Germline V gives CDR1 SGHTA, CDR2 FQGTGA. The V gene lost 1 base and the J gene lost 3 bases, with 12 bases spanning the gap. This CDR3 comprises 15 residues. The CDR3 nucleotides read TGTGCCAGCAGCTTAATGGGAGGACCCGAAGAGACCCAGTACTTC. Encoded protein: CASSLMGGPEETQYF. Looking up the rest from reference TRBV7-3 and TRBJ2-5 gives the full variable domain: GAGVSQTPSNKVTEKGKYVELRCDPISGHTALYWYRQSLGQGPEFLIYFQGTGAADDSGLPNDRFFAVRPEGSVSTLKIQRTERGDSAVYLCASSLMGGPEETQYFGPGTRLLVL.

The V gene is TRBV11-2, the J gene TRBJ2-7; 12 bases line up with TRBD2. Germline V lookup: CDR1 SGHAT, CDR2 FQNNGV. With V trimmed by 5 bases and J by 3 bases, 5 bases remained unmatched. There are 15 residues in the CDR3. This CDR3 is CASSPRLAGVYEQYF. The CDR3, as DNA: TGTGCCAGCAGCCCCCGACTAGCGGGGGTCTACGAGCAGTACTTC. The variable domain in full, completed from reference TRBV11-2 and TRBJ2-7, reads EAGVAQSPRYKIIEKRQSVAFWCNPISGHATLYWYQQILGQGPKLLIQFQNNGVVDDSQLPKDRFSAERLKGVDSTLKIQPAKLEDSAVYLCASSPRLAGVYEQYFGPGTRLTVT.

The rearrangement uses TRBV5-6 and TRBJ1-2, with TRBD1 matching 7 bases. Trimming at V came to 5 bases and at J to 7 bases, leaving 8 bases not matched to a gene. CDR3 length equals 13 residues. Looked up from germline, CDR1 is SGHDT and CDR2 is YYEEEE. This CDR3 is CASSPGTVAGYTF. CDR3 bases: TGTGCCAGCAGTCCCGGGACAGTAGCTGGCTACACCTTC.

The chain carries TRBV25-1 and TRBJ2-5; 8 nucleotides line up with TRBD2. The CDR3 is 17 amino acids. J gave up 1 base and V 1 base, and 8 bases lay outside the gene matches. The germline V gene encodes CDR1 MGHDK and CDR2 SYGVNS. CDR3: CASSESVQRGIQETQYF. The CDR3 nucleotides read TGTGCCAGCAGTGAATCGGTTCAGCGGGGGATCCAAGAGACCCAGTACTTC.

The CDR3 sequence: CASSMGLAGADEQFF. CDR3 coding DNA: TGTGCCAGCAGCATGGGACTAGCGGGAGCCGATGAGCAGTTCTTC. This chain joins TRBV7-9 and TRBJ2-1; 14 bases align to TRBD2. Germline V gene data show CDR1 as SEHNR and CDR2 as FQNEAQ (reference sequence). The CDR3 has 15 amino acids. Trimming removed 5 bases from V and 8 bases from J; junction bases left unmatched: 5.

The rearrangement joins TRBV19 to TRBJ2-7, with D perhaps matching TRBD2 (5 bases). V lost 5 bases and J lost 3, with 8 bases in between. The germline V gene has CDR1 LNHDA and CDR2 SQIVND (reference sequence). The CDR3 is 12 amino acids. The CDR3 reads CASSLRGYEQYF. The CDR3 nucleotides are TGTGCCAGTAGTCTTCGGGGCTACGAGCAGTACTTC. The full variable domain, in which reference TRBV19 and TRBJ2-7 provide the parts outside the CDR3, is DGGITQSPKYLFRKEGQNVTLSCEQNLNHDAMYWYRQDPGQGLRLIYYSQIVNDFQKGDIAEGYSVSREKKESFPLTVTSAQKNPTAFYLCASSLRGYEQYFGPGTRLTVT.

This sequence joins TRBV11-2 and TRBJ2-5, with a tentative D call TRBD1 (6 bases). The CDR3 extends over 13 amino acids. Germline V CDR1 and CDR2: SGHAT, FQNNGV. V lost 5 bases, J lost 4 bases, and 11 bases lay in between. CDR3 bases: TGTGCCAGCAGCATACCAGGGGCAGAGACCCAGTACTTC. Protein: CASSIPGAETQYF.

The gene calls are TRBV10-3 and TRBJ1-1; possibly TRBD1 for D (5 bases). Germline-derived CDR1 and CDR2 are ENHRY and SYGVKD. V was clipped by 3 bases and J by 3 bases, with 8 bases between them. The CDR3 contains 13 residues. CDR3 sequence reads: CAISDRADTEAFF. CDR3 sequence (DNA): TGTGCCATCAGTGACAGGGCGGACACTGAAGCTTTCTTT.

The chain couples TRBV4-2 to TRBJ1-2; D remains unclear. Per germline, CDR1 LGHNA and CDR2 YNFKEQ. The length of the CDR3 is 12 residues. The germline V and J ends were trimmed by 0 bases and 4 bases, with 3 bases remaining between them. CDR3 protein: CASSQESYGYTF. DNA for the CDR3: TGTGCCAGCAGCCAAGAGAGCTATGGCTACACCTTC.

The chain combines TRBV27 with TRBJ1-5; 9 nucleotides agree with TRBD1. Germline V lookup: CDR1 MNHEY, CDR2 SMNVEV (reference sequence). J was trimmed by 6 bases and V by 1 base; bases with no gene match: 7. CDR3 length equals 16 residues. In nucleotides, the CDR3 is TGTGCCAGCAGTTTATTCGGGACAGGGAGTAGTCAGCCCCAGCATTTT. It encodes CASSLFGTGSSQPQHF.

This clone occurred a few times. The chain employs TRBV28 and TRBJ2-7; 11 bases are a match to TRBD1. Trimming took 5 bases from V and 3 from J; bases not matched to a gene: 6. Germline assignment: CDR1 MDHEN and CDR2 SYDVKM. The CDR3 loop spans 15 amino acids. CDR3 residues: CASSPAGTGGYEQYF. For the CDR3, the DNA is TGTGCCAGCAGTCCCGCCGGGACAGGGGGCTACGAGCAGTACTTC.

CDR3 in DNA: TGCGCCAGCAGCTTGGGTAGCTGGCGGGAGACCCAGTACTTC. As protein: CASSLGSWRETQYF. V and J are TRBV5-1 and TRBJ2-5, with D uncertain. This CDR3 region has 14 residues. Germline V CDR1 and CDR2: SGHRS, YFSETQ. The ends were cut back, 0 bases at V and 5 bases at J, with 11 bases in the middle.

This rearrangement joins TRBV2 to TRBJ2-3; tentatively, D is TRBD1 (6 bases). CDR1 SNHLY and CDR2 FYNNEI come from the germline V gene. The V gene lost 2 bases and the J gene lost 5 bases, with 11 bases spanning the gap. This CDR3 comprises 14 residues. CDR3 sequence: CASSEQGIGDTQYF. The DNA of the CDR3 is TGTGCCAGCAGTGAACAGGGGATCGGAGATACGCAGTATTTT.

The chain links TRBV30 to TRBJ2-7; the match to TRBD1 covers 11 bases. The CDR3 contains 15 residues. With V trimmed by 1 base and J by 3 bases, 5 bases remained unmatched. CDR1 is GTSNPN, CDR2 SVGIG, per germline (reference sequence). CDR3 nucleotide sequence: TGTGCCTGGAGTGGAACCGGGACAGGGGGCTACGAGCAGTACTTC. The encoded protein is CAWSGTGTGGYEQYF.

Note on this clone: At one of its ends the junction is not consistent with the germline gene, which may arise from a read error. V usage is TRBV10-1 and J usage is TRBJ2-7, with 12 bases fitting TRBD1. Germline V gene lookup returns CDR1 WNHNN and CDR2 SYGVQD (reference sequence). The CDR3 spans 16 residues. In DNA form, the CDR3 reads TGCGCCAACAGTGAGACTACCGGGACAGGGGGCCGGGAGCAGTACTTC. It specifies CANSETTGTGGREQYF.

As to this clone: This same CDR3 is encoded by further DNA sequences in the sample. V and J are TRBV6-5 and TRBJ1-1, with 11 bases that match TRBD1. Germline V gene sequence: CDR1 MNHEY, CDR2 SVGAGI. With V trimmed by 6 bases and J by 5 bases, 5 bases remained unmatched. There are 14 residues in the CDR3. The CDR3 DNA follows: TGTGCCAGCAGGGACAGGGGGCGAGGGACTGAAGCTTTCTTT. Translated, it gives CASRDRGRGTEAFF.

The genes are TRBV6-6 and TRBJ2-5; TRBD2 agrees at 9 bases. Germline lookup yields CDR1 MNHNY and CDR2 SVGAGI (reference sequence). The CDR3 sequence is 15 residues long. V trimming: 2 bases; J trimming: 5 bases; junction bases outside the gene matches: 6. The CDR3 reads CASSYRSGRRETQYF. CDR3 nucleotide sequence: TGTGCCAGCAGTTACCGGAGCGGGAGGCGGGAGACCCAGTACTTC.

The chain combines TRBV13 with TRBJ2-7; 7 bases line up with TRBD2. The CDR3 is 13 residues long. Germline V gene lookup returns CDR1 PRHDT and CDR2 FYEKMQ (reference sequence). V shed 4 bases and J 3 bases; nucleotides not matched to a gene: 3. As DNA, the CDR3 is TGTGCCAGCAGCTCGGGGGACTACTACGAGCAGTACTTC. Encoded protein: CASSSGDYYEQYF.

The rearrangement links TRBV5-1 to TRBJ2-1, with D possibly TRBD2 on 6 matching bases. The germline CDR1 and CDR2 sequences are SGHRS and YFSETQ. The CDR3 extends over 14 amino acids. Between the trimmed V and J ends, which lost 4 bases and 7 bases, there was a span of 15 bases. The CDR3: CASSPRDRGNEQFF. CDR3 sequence (DNA): TGCGCCAGCAGCCCCCGGGACCGGGGGAATGAGCAGTTCTTC.

This chain uses TRBV6-1 with TRBJ2-1; weak D call: TRBD2 (6 bases). Trimming shortened V by 8 bases and J by 0 bases, and 8 bases separated the two germline ends. This CDR3 has 13 amino acids. CDR1 and CDR2 from the germline V gene are MNHNS and SASEGT. This chain's CDR3 is CASRDFSYNEQFF. CDR3 nucleotide sequence: TGTGCCAGCCGGGACTTCTCCTACAATGAGCAGTTCTTC.

This clone occurred a few times. V and J are TRBV27 and TRBJ1-1; 8 nucleotides agree with TRBD1. Germline values: CDR1 MNHEY, CDR2 SMNVEV (reference sequence). There are 14 residues in the CDR3. The V gene end was trimmed by 3 bases and the J gene end by 7 bases; junction bases not matched to a gene: 7. The CDR3 nucleotides read TGTGCCAGCAGTTTTACGGGGACAGGAGGTGAAGCTTTCTTT. This encodes CASSFTGTGGEAFF.